This TCR beta chain was found in a study of post-analysis software for immune sequencing data. About the study: In terms of disease course, relapsing-remitting, secondary progressive and progressive-relapsing multiple sclerosis were included.

Germline assignment: CDR1 LNHDA and CDR2 SQIVND (reference sequence). The CDR3 contains 14 residues. The V gene lost 1 base and the J gene lost 13 bases, with 17 bases spanning the gap. A remark on this clonotype: The antigen is undetermined.

Incorporated into the TCR beta cDNA libraries were unique molecular identifiers, which served to reduce PCR and sequencing biases. Input populations of about 0.9 to 10 million T cells gave rise to approximately 500,000 cDNA molecules. TCRdb re-derived calls from the PCR reads in MiXCR, one entry per CDR3 protein. The table has some 690,000 distinct CDR3 sequences, around 64% seen once. Study-wide results and limits: Patients with multiple sclerosis recorded significantly lower normalized Chao1 diversity than controls, the study found. F measure grouped same-batch samples tightly together. Four or five TRBV segments (TRBV5-6, TRBV5-1 and TRBV20-1 among them) occurred more frequently in patients than in controls.

The chain combines TRBV19 with TRBJ2-1; weak D call: TRBD2 (5 bases). The TCR comes from a girl aged 2 to 10 with multiple sclerosis. Sequenced input: blood. The CDR3: CASSIGRTDLSQFF. CDR3 DNA: TGTGCCAGTAGTATAGGGAGGACTGATCTTTCTCAGTTCTTC.